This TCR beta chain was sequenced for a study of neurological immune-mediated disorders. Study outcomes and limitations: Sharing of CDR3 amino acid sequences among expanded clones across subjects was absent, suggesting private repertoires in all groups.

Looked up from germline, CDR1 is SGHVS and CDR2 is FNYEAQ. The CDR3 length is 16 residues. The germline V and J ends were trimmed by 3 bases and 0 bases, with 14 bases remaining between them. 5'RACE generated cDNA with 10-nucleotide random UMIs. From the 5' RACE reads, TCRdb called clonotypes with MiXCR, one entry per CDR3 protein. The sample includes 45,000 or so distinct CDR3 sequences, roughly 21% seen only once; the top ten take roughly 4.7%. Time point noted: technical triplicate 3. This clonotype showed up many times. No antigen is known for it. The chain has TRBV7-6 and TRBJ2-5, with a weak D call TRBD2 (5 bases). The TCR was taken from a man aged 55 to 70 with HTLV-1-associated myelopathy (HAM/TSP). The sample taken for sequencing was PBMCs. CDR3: CASSFRPAVHQETQYF. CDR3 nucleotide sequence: TGTGCCAGCAGCTTCCGGCCAGCGGTTCACCAAGAGACCCAGTACTTC.